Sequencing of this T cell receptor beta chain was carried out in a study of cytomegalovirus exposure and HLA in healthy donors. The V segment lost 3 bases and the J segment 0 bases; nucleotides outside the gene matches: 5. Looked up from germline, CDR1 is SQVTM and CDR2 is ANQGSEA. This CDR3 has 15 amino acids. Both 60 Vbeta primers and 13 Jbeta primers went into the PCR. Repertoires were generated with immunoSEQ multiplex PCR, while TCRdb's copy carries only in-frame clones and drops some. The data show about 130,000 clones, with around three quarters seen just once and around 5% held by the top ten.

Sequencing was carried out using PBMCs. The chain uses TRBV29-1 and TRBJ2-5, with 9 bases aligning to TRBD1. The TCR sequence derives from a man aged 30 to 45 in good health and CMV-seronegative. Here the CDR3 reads CSVEGDRGYQETQYF. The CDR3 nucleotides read TGCAGCGTTGAGGGCGACAGGGGGTACCAAGAGACCCAGTACTTC.